Presented here are 3 T cell receptor beta chains from one specimen sequenced in a study of technical replicates of blood from four donors. Assay used: immunoSEQ multiplex PCR; TCRdb lists only in-frame clones, some missing. The sample records some 80,000 clones, 85% to 95% being singletons. The specimen was T cells isolated from PBMCs. The source is a human donor in good health.

This sequence joins TRBV16 and TRBJ2-7, with a weak D call TRBD1 (6 bases). V was trimmed by 3 bases and J by 5 bases, leaving 14 bases between them. Germline loops: CDR1 KGHSY, CDR2 FQNENV. The CDR3 is made up of 14 amino acids. The chain's CDR3 is CASSHLQGSDEQYF. Here the CDR3 DNA reads TGTGCCAGCAGCCATCTACAGGGCTCTGACGAGCAGTACTTC.

The gene calls are TRBV6-5 and TRBJ2-5, with D perhaps matching TRBD1 (6 bases). The CDR3 is 15 residues long. Germline CDR1 and CDR2: MNHEY and SVGAGI. V lost 0 bases, J lost 5 bases, and 13 bases lay in between. The CDR3 protein is CASSYSRGSRETQYF. As DNA, the CDR3 is TGTGCCAGCAGTTACTCGAGGGGGAGTCGGGAGACCCAGTACTTC.

The chain links TRBV11-3 to TRBJ2-7, with D hard to call. Germline V gene lookup returns CDR1 SGHNT and CDR2 YENEEA. The CDR3 loop spans 14 amino acids. The germline V and J ends were trimmed by 0 bases and 0 bases, with 6 bases remaining between them. For the CDR3, the DNA is TGTGCCAGCAGCTTAGATCCTAGCTCCTACGAGCAGTACTTC. Its translation: CASSLDPSSYEQYF.